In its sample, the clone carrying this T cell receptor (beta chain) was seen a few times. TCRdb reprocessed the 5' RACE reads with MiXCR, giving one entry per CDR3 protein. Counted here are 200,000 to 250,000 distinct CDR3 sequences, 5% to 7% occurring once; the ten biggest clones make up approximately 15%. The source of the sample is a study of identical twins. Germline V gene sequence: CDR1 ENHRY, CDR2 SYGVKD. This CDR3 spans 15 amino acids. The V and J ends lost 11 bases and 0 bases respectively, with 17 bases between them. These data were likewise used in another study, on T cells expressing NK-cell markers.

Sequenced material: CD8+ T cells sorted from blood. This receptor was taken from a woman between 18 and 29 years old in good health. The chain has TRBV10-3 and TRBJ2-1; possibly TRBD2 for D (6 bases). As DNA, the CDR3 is TGTGCCGCCCAGCAGCGGGTGAGCTCCTACAATGAGCAGTTCTTC. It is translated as CAAQQRVSSYNEQFF.